The 29 T cell receptor beta chains below all came from one sample that was sequenced in a study of blood T cell repertoires in COVID-19. Only in-frame clones appear in the TCRdb table, and some are missing; sequencing was by immunoSEQ multiplex PCR. The repertoire holds 27,000 or so clones, 65% to 90% seen once, with about 1.7% in the top ten. Material: peripheral blood. The receptors come from an elderly man with active or convalescent COVID-19.

This clone was seen only a few times. The chain joins TRBV5-1 to TRBJ2-1; D not resolved. Germline V gene sequence: CDR1 SGHRS, CDR2 YFSETQ. The CDR3 is made up of 12 amino acids. The ends were cut back, 0 bases at V and 9 bases at J, with 7 bases in the middle. The CDR3 coding sequence is TGCGCCAGCAGCTTGGGTAGAAGTGAGCAGTTCTTC. The encoded protein is CASSLGRSEQFF.

This clone was seen once. J is TRBJ2-1 and V is TRBV4-1; 9 bases map to TRBD2. Germline V gene sequence: CDR1 MGHRA, CDR2 YSYEKL. This CDR3 spans 18 amino acids. The trim removed 4 bases at V and 7 bases at J, leaving 17 bases unmatched. CDR3 coding DNA: TGCGCCAGCAGCCCTACTCTGCCCTTAGCGGGGGTCGGGAATGAGCAGTTCTTC. As protein: CASSPTLPLAGVGNEQFF.

The chain recombines TRBV4-1 with TRBJ2-1, with 8 nucleotides matching TRBD2. The germline gives CDR1 MGHRA, CDR2 YSYEKL. The CDR3 consists of 16 residues. Trimming took 3 bases from V and 2 from J; bases not matched to a gene: 6. In nucleotides, the CDR3 is TGCGCCAGCAGCCAGATCCTTAGCGGGACCTACAATGAGCAGTTCTTC. Translation: CASSQILSGTYNEQFF.

The chain uses TRBV10-3 and TRBJ2-7; TRBD2 might be the D (6 bases). This CDR3 is built from 15 residues. Germline V gene sequence: CDR1 ENHRY, CDR2 SYGVKD. Trimming cost V 6 bases and J 1 base, with 16 bases left between them. This chain's CDR3 is CAISDERAGSYEQYF. CDR3 DNA sequence: TGTGCCATCAGCGATGAGCGGGCAGGATCCTACGAGCAGTACTTC.

This sequence joins TRBV27 and TRBJ1-6; D gene unclear. From germline, CDR1 is MNHEY and CDR2 SMNVEV (reference sequence). The ends were cut back, 6 bases at V and 6 bases at J, with 12 bases in the middle. The CDR3 is 14 residues long. The CDR3 coding sequence is TGTGCCAGCAGCACCCTTACGAGTAATTCACCCCTCCACTTT. Residues: CASSTLTSNSPLHF.

In its sample, this clone was seen once. V and J are TRBV5-8 and TRBJ1-1, with TRBD1 matching over 7 bases. The CDR3 extends over 16 amino acids. The ends lost 1 base at V and 6 bases at J; junction bases unmatched: 12. The germline CDR1 and CDR2 sequences are SGHTS and YDEGEE. The CDR3 is CASSLTGATRVPEAFF. DNA for the CDR3: TGTGCCAGCAGCTTGACAGGGGCGACTAGGGTTCCTGAAGCTTTCTTT.

V gene TRBV12-3 or TRBV12-4 combines with J gene TRBJ2-1; D might be TRBD1 (7 bases). Trimming removed 6 bases from V and 9 bases from J, with 15 bases in between. This CDR3 has 13 residues. CDR3 region: CASRPRGASEQFF. CDR3 DNA sequence: TGTGCCAGCAGGCCCAGGGGGGCTAGTGAGCAGTTCTTC.

The J gene is TRBJ1-5, the V gene TRBV12-3 or TRBV12-4; D is possibly TRBD1 (5 bases). The CDR3 has 13 residues. V was cut by 3 bases and J by 6 bases, with 9 bases left in between. DNA of the CDR3: TGTGCCAGCAGTTTGGGGACTACTCAGCCCCAGCATTTT. It is translated as CASSLGTTQPQHF.

The chain employs TRBV6-5 and TRBJ1-1; 7 bases map to TRBD1. The CDR3 covers 14 residues. J lost 6 bases, V lost 6 bases, and 10 bases had no gene match. CDR1 is MNHEY, CDR2 SVGAGI, per germline. The CDR3 reads CASSGTTGKPEAFF. Written as DNA, the CDR3 is TGTGCCAGCAGCGGGACGACAGGGAAGCCTGAAGCTTTCTTT.

The chain combines TRBV2 with TRBJ1-4; 10 bases are a match to TRBD1. The CDR3 extends over 15 amino acids. After removal of 4 bases from V and 6 bases from J, the junction contained 5 bases not matched to a gene. CDR1 SNHLY and CDR2 FYNNEI come from the germline V gene. In DNA form, the CDR3 reads TGTGCCAGCAGTGTCCAGGGACAGGGGTATGAAAAACTGTTTTTT. It codes for CASSVQGQGYEKLFF.

This clone was observed once. V and J are TRBV7-6 and TRBJ1-2; tentatively, D is TRBD1 (5 bases). Germline CDR1 is SGHVS and CDR2 is FNYEAQ. CDR3 length: 15 amino acids. The V end was cut by 3 bases, the J end by 5 bases, with 16 bases between. CDR3 loop: CASSFGAQGQYGYTF. Here the CDR3 DNA reads TGTGCCAGCAGCTTCGGTGCCCAGGGTCAGTATGGCTACACCTTC.

V gene TRBV2 combines with J gene TRBJ2-3; TRBD2 matches 8 bases. In germline, CDR1 is SNHLY, CDR2 FYNNEI. This CDR3 comprises 13 residues. The V gene end was trimmed by 7 bases and the J gene end by 3 bases; junction bases not matched to a gene: 3. CDR3 residues: CASTGLVTDTQYF. The CDR3 nucleotides are TGTGCCAGCACGGGACTAGTTACAGATACGCAGTATTTT.

This chain joins TRBV10-3 and TRBJ1-6, with a tentative D call TRBD1 (5 bases). Germline V gene sequence: CDR1 ENHRY, CDR2 SYGVKD. V was pared by 8 bases and J by 8 bases, with 13 bases between. This CDR3 contains 13 residues. The CDR3 region is CAIAKMTDSPLHF. The CDR3 DNA is TGTGCCATCGCGAAGATGACAGATTCACCCCTCCACTTT.

This clone was detected a few times. The rearrangement uses TRBV5-4 and TRBJ2-1, with D possibly being TRBD2 (6 bases). The CDR3 extends over 13 amino acids. V lost 4 bases to trimming and J lost 10 bases, with 15 bases between them. Germline V gene lookup returns CDR1 SGHNT and CDR2 YYREEE (reference sequence). In nucleotides, the CDR3 is TGTGCCAGCAGCCCCGAGGCGGGAAGGGAGCAGTTCTTC. Protein: CASSPEAGREQFF.

This clone was detected only a few times. The chain recombines TRBV6-2 or TRBV6-3 with TRBJ2-7, with TRBD1 identical over 8 bases. Germline-derived CDR1 and CDR2 are MNHEY and SVGEGT. The CDR3 is 14 residues long. J gave up 0 bases and V 6 bases, and 4 bases lay outside the gene matches. The CDR3 DNA follows: TGTGCCAGCAGCCGGACAGGGAGCTCCTACGAGCAGTACTTC. Translation gives CASSRTGSSYEQYF.

The J gene is TRBJ1-6, the V gene TRBV7-2; unclear D gene. The CDR3 is made up of 16 amino acids. Trimming took off 3 bases at V and 6 bases at J, with 15 bases between the two ends. Germline values: CDR1 SGHTA, CDR2 FQGNSA. CDR3 DNA: TGTGCCAGCAGCTTTAGGGAGCCGAAGGGTAATTCACCCCTCCACTTT. Translating gives CASSFREPKGNSPLHF.

The V gene is TRBV10-3, the J gene TRBJ1-2, with unresolved D. V was clipped by 3 bases and J by 3 bases, with 14 bases between them. The CDR3 has 15 amino acids. Germline loops: CDR1 ENHRY, CDR2 SYGVKD. The DNA for the CDR3 is TGTGCCATCAGTGATCAAATGGGGAGCGACTATGGCTACACCTTC. This codes for CAISDQMGSDYGYTF.

V and J are TRBV18 and TRBJ2-2, with 11 bases identical to TRBD2. Germline values: CDR1 KGHSH, CDR2 LQKENI. CDR3 length: 16 residues. V was clipped by 0 bases and J by 3 bases; unmatched bases: 0. The CDR3 nucleotides are TGTGCCAGCTCACCACCTAGCGGGAGGGACACCGGGGAGCTGTTTTTT. It specifies CASSPPSGRDTGELFF.

The chain combines TRBV7-8 with TRBJ2-7; 8 positions match TRBD1. Germline V lookup: CDR1 SGHVS, CDR2 FQNEAQ. The CDR3 totals 17 residues. The J segment lost 2 bases and the V segment lost 4 bases, leaving 13 bases of the junction unmatched. Here the CDR3 reads CASSSRVVGQGTYEQYF. The CDR3 region has the DNA TGTGCCAGCAGCTCAAGGGTGGTAGGACAGGGCACCTACGAGCAGTACTTC. Combining the CDR3 with reference TRBV7-8 and TRBJ2-7 gives the whole variable domain GAGVSQSPRYKVAKRGQDVALRCDPISGHVSLFWYQQALGQGPEFLTYFQNEAQLDKSGLPSDRFFAERPEGSVSTLKIQRTQQEDSAVYLCASSSRVVGQGTYEQYFGPGTRLTVT.

This chain connects TRBV28 to TRBJ2-2; 10 nucleotides match TRBD1. Losses at the gene ends were 6 bases for V and 2 bases for J; bases not matched to a gene: 6. The CDR3 is 16 residues long. Germline V CDR1 and CDR2: MDHEN, SYDVKM. CDR3 bases: TGTGCCAGCAGCGATCCGACAGGGGGCAACACCGGGGAGCTGTTTTTT. This encodes CASSDPTGGNTGELFF. The full variable domain, completed using reference TRBV28 and TRBJ2-2, is DVKVTQSSRYLVKRTGEKVFLECVQDMDHENMFWYRQDPGLGLRLIYFSYDVKMKEKGDIPEGYSVSREKKERFSLILESASTNQTSMYLCASSDPTGGNTGELFFGEGSRLTVL.

This chain joins TRBV2 and TRBJ1-1; D is uncertain. Per the germline V gene, CDR1 is SNHLY and CDR2 is FYNNEI. This CDR3 is built from 14 residues. Trimming pared 3 bases from V and 1 base from J, leaving 9 bases between. The CDR3 bases are TGTGCCAGCAGTGAGGGCAGGAAGAACACTGAAGCTTTCTTT. As protein: CASSEGRKNTEAFF.

The chain recombines TRBV5-4 with TRBJ1-3; weak D call: TRBD1 (6 bases). Trimming cost V 1 base and J 0 bases, with 11 bases left between them. Germline V gene lookup returns CDR1 SGHNT and CDR2 YYREEE (reference sequence). This CDR3 spans 16 amino acids. The CDR3 sequence is CASSLSGVFSGNTIYF. The DNA of the CDR3 is TGTGCCAGCAGCTTGTCAGGGGTATTCTCTGGAAACACCATATATTTT.

The V call is TRBV6-1, the J call TRBJ2-7; 8 nucleotides align to TRBD2. The germline V gene encodes CDR1 MNHNS and CDR2 SASEGT. The CDR3 runs to 15 residues. Germline trimming cut 0 bases from V and 5 bases from J; bases unmatched to any gene: 6. The CDR3 loop reads CASSEAMSLADEQYF. DNA for the CDR3: TGTGCCAGCAGTGAAGCTATGTCACTAGCGGACGAGCAGTACTTC.

V is TRBV12-5 and J is TRBJ1-2; a weak D match, TRBD1 (5 bases). CDR3 size: 14 residues. The germline V and J ends were trimmed by 1 base and 7 bases, with 13 bases remaining between them. Germline lookup yields CDR1 LGHNT and CDR2 FRNRAP. The CDR3 region has the DNA TGTGCTAGTGGTTTGGACTTGCAGGGTGGTGGCTACACCTTC. Translated: CASGLDLQGGGYTF.

The chain recombines TRBV3-1 (or the pseudogene TRBV3-2) with TRBJ2-7; 10 bases align to TRBD2. Looked up from germline, CDR1 is LGHDT and CDR2 is YNNKEL (reference sequence). The CDR3 sequence is 16 residues long. V gave up 4 bases and J gave up 6 bases; unmatched junction bases: 12. CDR3 residues: CASSLGGVAGGSEQYF. The DNA of the CDR3 is TGTGCCAGCAGCCTAGGAGGGGTAGCGGGAGGATCCGAGCAGTACTTC.

This chain uses TRBV5-5 with TRBJ2-5, with 7 bases identical to TRBD2. The junction had 8 bases not matched to a gene; V was cut back by 0 bases and J by 3 bases. The CDR3 has 16 amino acids. Per germline, CDR1 SGHKS and CDR2 YYEKEE (reference sequence). The CDR3 DNA follows: TGTGCCAGCAGCTTGGGTCTCGGCGGGGGAAAAGAGACCCAGTACTTC. Amino acid sequence: CASSLGLGGGKETQYF.

The chain employs TRBV7-3 and TRBJ2-3; 9 positions match TRBD2. Germline lookup yields CDR1 SGHTA and CDR2 FQGTGA. Germline trimming cut 3 bases from V and 0 bases from J; bases unmatched to any gene: 1. The CDR3 covers 15 residues. CDR3 DNA: TGTGCCAGCAGCTTTAGCGGGGGAAGCACAGATACGCAGTATTTT. Translating gives CASSFSGGSTDTQYF.

This clone was seen a handful of times. The rearrangement joins TRBV4-2 to TRBJ2-7, with 8 positions matching TRBD2. V lost 1 base and J lost 3; bases outside the gene matches: 2. This CDR3 is 14 amino acids long. Germline CDR1 reads LGHNA; CDR2 reads YNFKEQ. This CDR3 reads CASSQGRGDYEQYF. The CDR3 DNA reads as TGTGCCAGCAGCCAAGGGCGGGGGGACTACGAGCAGTACTTC.

This chain connects TRBV5-1 to TRBJ1-2; weak D call: TRBD1 (6 bases). Germline V gene sequence: CDR1 SGHRS, CDR2 YFSETQ. Trimming stripped 0 bases from V and 3 bases from J, with 15 bases between. The CDR3 loop spans 16 amino acids. The CDR3 reads CASSLDGGPQDYGYTF. The CDR3 coding sequence is TGCGCCAGCAGCTTGGATGGGGGCCCACAGGACTATGGCTACACCTTC.